Listed below are T cell receptor beta chains from one sample, sequenced in a study of blood T cell repertoires in COVID-19. Clones were read by immunoSEQ multiplex PCR, and TCRdb kept only the in-frame ones, dropping some. The repertoire holds 150,000 to 200,000 clones, 88% seen once, with roughly 4.7% in the top ten. The sample consisted of peripheral blood. These receptors all stem from a human donor in a cohort sampled during active COVID-19. Each CDR3 is given with its conserved first and last residue. The D gene is left open where the match is weak. A clone size is listed for some rows: how often the clone was seen (once, few, many), or a class if it is expanded.

D	V	J	size	DNA	CDR3
TRBD1	TRBV5-1	TRBJ1-2	NA	TGCGCCAGCAGCCCCACAGGGGAGGACTATGGCTACACCTTC	CASSPTGEDYGYTF
NA	TRBV7-2	TRBJ1-3	NA	TGTGCCAGCAGCCCAAGAGGGGGGGACTCTGGAAACACCATATATTTT	CASSPRGGDSGNTIYF
NA	TRBV5-1	TRBJ2-1	NA	TGCGCCAGCAGCCCCAATAGCCTTTATGAGCAGTTCTTC	CASSPNSLYEQFF
NA	TRBV5-1	TRBJ2-1	NA	TGCGCCAGCAGCTTACTAGATAATGAGCAGTTCTTC	CASSLLDNEQFF
TRBD2	TRBV30	TRBJ2-4	NA	TGTGCCTGGAGTGTACTCCCCAGCGGGGAGGGCATTCAGTACTTC	CAWSVLPSGEGIQYF
TRBD2	TRBV18	TRBJ2-1	NA	TGTGCCAGCTCACCACCCTCTTATCCGGGGGGTTTCTTC	CASSPPSYPGGFF
TRBD2	TRBV3-1/TRBV3-2	TRBJ2-5	NA	TGTGCCAGCAGCCTTCGGACTAGCGGGGGCCAAGAGACCCAGTACTTC	CASSLRTSGGQETQYF
TRBD1	TRBV25-1	TRBJ2-7	few	TGTGCCAGCCTGGGGACAGACTCCTACGAGCAGTACTTC	CASLGTDSYEQYF
NA	TRBV4-3	TRBJ1-2	once	TGCGCCAGCAGCCAAGAACCGGGAGACATCAACTATGGCTACACCTTC	CASSQEPGDINYGYTF
NA	TRBV18	TRBJ2-4	once	TGTGCCAGCTCACCACCGAGTGCCAAAAACATTCAGTACTTC	CASSPPSAKNIQYF
NA	TRBV19	TRBJ1-1	NA	TGTGCCAGTAGTGTACAGGGAGTCGACACTGAAGCTTTCTTT	CASSVQGVDTEAFF
NA	TRBV12-3/TRBV12-4	TRBJ1-5	NA	TGTGCCAGCAGCTTCAATCAGCCCCAGCATTTT	CASSFNQPQHF
NA	TRBV20-1	TRBJ1-1	NA	TGCAGTGCTAGTTATAGGGGGTCGGGCACTGAAGCTTTCTTT	CSASYRGSGTEAFF
TRBD1	TRBV2	TRBJ1-1	NA	TGTGCCAGCAGTCTCCTTGGGACAGCCAACACTGAAGCTTTCTTT	CASSLLGTANTEAFF
NA	TRBV19	TRBJ2-1	few	TGTGCCAGTAGTATCGCCCGCCCGTCAGGGGAGTATGAGCAGTTCTTC	CASSIARPSGEYEQFF
NA	TRBV7-2	TRBJ2-7	NA	TGTGCCAGCAGCTCGGGGGACAGAGCCGGCTCCTACGAGCAGTACTTC	CASSSGDRAGSYEQYF
NA	TRBV5-1	TRBJ2-3	NA	TGCGCCAGCAGCTTGGCAGTAGGGGGAGGCACAGATACGCAGTATTTT	CASSLAVGGGTDTQYF
NA	TRBV30	TRBJ2-7	NA	TGTGCCTGGTCTGGGGTGGGTAGCGTGGGCGAGCAGTACTTC	CAWSGVGSVGEQYF
NA	TRBV5-1	TRBJ2-1	NA	TGCGCCAGCAGCTTGGTTAGCTCGCGCTGGAATGAGCAGTTCTTC	CASSLVSSRWNEQFF
TRBD1	TRBV27	TRBJ1-1	NA	TGTGCCAGCAGTCCCGGGACAGCGAACACTGAAGCTTTCTTT	CASSPGTANTEAFF
TRBD1	TRBV3-1/TRBV3-2	TRBJ2-1	once	TGTGCCAGCAGCCAATCCGGGACAGGGCTGCAGTTCTTC	CASSQSGTGLQFF
NA	TRBV19	TRBJ1-3	NA	TGTGCCAGTAGTATAGGAGGCCCTGGAAACACCATATATTTT	CASSIGGPGNTIYF
NA	TRBV5-6	TRBJ1-3	NA	TGTGCCAGCAGCTTTCAAGGGGCTGGAAACACCATATATTTT	CASSFQGAGNTIYF
TRBD1	TRBV11-2	TRBJ2-2	NA	TGTGCCAGCAGCACCCGACAGGGCAACACCGGGGAGCTGTTTTTT	CASSTRQGNTGELFF
NA	TRBV2	TRBJ2-7	NA	TGTGCTAGAACAGGGACACCCTCCTACGAGCAGTACTTC	CARTGTPSYEQYF
TRBD1	TRBV5-8	TRBJ1-4	NA	TGTGCCAGCAGCTTGCCGGGACAGGGTATGGCTAATGAAAAACTGTTTTTT	CASSLPGQGMANEKLFF
NA	TRBV7-8	TRBJ2-1	NA	TGTGCCAGCAGCTTATTCGTTTACCGGAGTAGCTCCTACAATGAGCAGTTCTTC	CASSLFVYRSSSYNEQFF
NA	TRBV11-2	TRBJ1-2	NA	TGTGCCATCTTAGACACTTTCTATGGCTACACCTTC	CAILDTFYGYTF
TRBD2	TRBV19	TRBJ2-7	many	TGTGCCAGTAGTATAGCCCCCCCCAGCGGGAGTCCGCACGAGCAGTACTTC	CASSIAPPSGSPHEQYF